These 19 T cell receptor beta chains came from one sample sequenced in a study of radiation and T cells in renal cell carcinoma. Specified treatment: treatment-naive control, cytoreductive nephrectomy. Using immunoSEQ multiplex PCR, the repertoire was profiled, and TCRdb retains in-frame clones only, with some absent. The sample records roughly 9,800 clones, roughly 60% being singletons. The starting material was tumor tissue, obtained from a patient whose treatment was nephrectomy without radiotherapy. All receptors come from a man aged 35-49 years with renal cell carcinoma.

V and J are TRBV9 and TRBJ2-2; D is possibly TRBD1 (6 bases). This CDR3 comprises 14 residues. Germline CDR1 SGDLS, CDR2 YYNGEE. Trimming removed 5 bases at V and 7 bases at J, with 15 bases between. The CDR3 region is CASRGRGEIGELFF. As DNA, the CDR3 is TGTGCCAGCAGAGGCAGGGGCGAGATCGGGGAGCTGTTTTTT.

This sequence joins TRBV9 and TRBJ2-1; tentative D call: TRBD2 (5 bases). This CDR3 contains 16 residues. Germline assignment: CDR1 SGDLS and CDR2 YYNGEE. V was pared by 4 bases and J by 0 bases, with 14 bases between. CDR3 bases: TGTGCCAGCAGCTTACTCGGCGGGCGCTCCTACAATGAGCAGTTCTTC. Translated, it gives CASSLLGGRSYNEQFF. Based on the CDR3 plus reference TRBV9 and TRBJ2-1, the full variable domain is DSGVTQTPKHLITATGQRVTLRCSPRSGDLSVYWYQQSLDQGLQFLIQYYNGEERAKGNILERFSAQQFPDLHSELNLSSLELGDSALYFCASSLLGGRSYNEQFFGPGTRLTVL.

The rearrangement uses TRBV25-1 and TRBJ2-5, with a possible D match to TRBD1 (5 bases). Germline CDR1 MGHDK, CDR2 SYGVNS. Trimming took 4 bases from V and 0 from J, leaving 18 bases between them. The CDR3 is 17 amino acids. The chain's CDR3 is CASSAKSDKKYQETQYF. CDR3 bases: TGTGCCAGCAGTGCCAAATCGGACAAAAAGTACCAAGAGACCCAGTACTTC.

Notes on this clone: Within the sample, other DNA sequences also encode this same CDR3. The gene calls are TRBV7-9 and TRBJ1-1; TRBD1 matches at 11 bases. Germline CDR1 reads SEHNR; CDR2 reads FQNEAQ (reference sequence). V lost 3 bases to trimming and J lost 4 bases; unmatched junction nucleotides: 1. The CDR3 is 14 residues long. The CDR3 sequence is CASSFGQGATEAFF. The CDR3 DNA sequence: TGTGCCAGCAGCTTTGGACAGGGGGCCACTGAAGCTTTCTTT.

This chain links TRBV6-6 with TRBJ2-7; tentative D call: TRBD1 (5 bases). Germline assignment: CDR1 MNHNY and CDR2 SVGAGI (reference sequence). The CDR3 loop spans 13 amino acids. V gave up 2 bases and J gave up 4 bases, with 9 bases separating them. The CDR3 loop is CASSYGPGYEQYV. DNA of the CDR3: TGTGCCAGCAGTTACGGTCCAGGGTACGAGCAGTACGTC.

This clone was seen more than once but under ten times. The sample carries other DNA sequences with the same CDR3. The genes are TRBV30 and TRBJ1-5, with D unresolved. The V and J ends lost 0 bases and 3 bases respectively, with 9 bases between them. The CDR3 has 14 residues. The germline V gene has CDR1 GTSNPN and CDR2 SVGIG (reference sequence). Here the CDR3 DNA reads TGTGCCTGGAGTGTTAAGGGTAACAATCAGCCCCAGCATTTT. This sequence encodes CAWSVKGNNQPQHF.

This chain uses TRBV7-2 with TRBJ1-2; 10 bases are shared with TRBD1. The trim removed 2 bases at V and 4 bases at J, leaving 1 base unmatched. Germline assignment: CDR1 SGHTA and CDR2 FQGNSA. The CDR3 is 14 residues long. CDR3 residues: CASSLWDRGYGYTF. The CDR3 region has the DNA TGTGCCAGCAGCTTATGGGACAGGGGCTATGGCTACACCTTC. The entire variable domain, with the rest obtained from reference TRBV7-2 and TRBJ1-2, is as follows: GAGVSQSPSNKVTEKGKDVELRCDPISGHTALYWYRQSLGQGLEFLIYFQGNSAPDKSGLPSDRFSAERTGGSVSTLTIQRTQQEDSAVYLCASSLWDRGYGYTFGSGTRLTVV.

The CDR3 DNA reads TGCGCCAGCAGCTTGGAACAGCCTAGCACAGATACGCAGTATTTT. Its translation: CASSLEQPSTDTQYF. The V gene is TRBV5-1, the J gene TRBJ2-3, with D uncertain. The germline V gene encodes CDR1 SGHRS and CDR2 YFSETQ. The CDR3 contains 15 residues. The germline V and J ends were trimmed by 0 bases and 0 bases, with 8 bases remaining between them.

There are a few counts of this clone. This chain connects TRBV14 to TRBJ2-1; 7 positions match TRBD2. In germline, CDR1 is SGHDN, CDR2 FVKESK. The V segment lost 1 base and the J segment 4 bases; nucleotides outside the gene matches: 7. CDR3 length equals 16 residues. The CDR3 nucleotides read TGTGCCAGCAGCCAAGCTGCGGGGGACTTGTACAATGAGCAGTTCTTC. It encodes CASSQAAGDLYNEQFF.

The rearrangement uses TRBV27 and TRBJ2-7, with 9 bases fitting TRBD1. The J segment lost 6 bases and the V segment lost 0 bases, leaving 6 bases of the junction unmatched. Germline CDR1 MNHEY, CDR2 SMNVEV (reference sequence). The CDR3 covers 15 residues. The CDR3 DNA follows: TGTGCCAGCAGTTTATCGGGGACAGGGTTCTCCGAGCAGTACTTC. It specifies CASSLSGTGFSEQYF.

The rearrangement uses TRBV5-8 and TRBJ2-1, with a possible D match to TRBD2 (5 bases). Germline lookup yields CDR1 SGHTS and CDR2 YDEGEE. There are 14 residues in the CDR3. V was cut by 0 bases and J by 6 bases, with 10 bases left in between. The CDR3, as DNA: TGTGCCAGCAGCTTGGACCATCGGGGCAATGAGCAGTTCTTC. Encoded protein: CASSLDHRGNEQFF.

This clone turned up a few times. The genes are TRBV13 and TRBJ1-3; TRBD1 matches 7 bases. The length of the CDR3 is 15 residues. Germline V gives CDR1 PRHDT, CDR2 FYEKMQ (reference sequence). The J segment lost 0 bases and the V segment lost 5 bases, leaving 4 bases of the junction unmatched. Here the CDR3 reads CASSRGTDSGNTIYF. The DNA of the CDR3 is TGTGCCAGCAGCCGAGGGACAGACTCTGGAAACACCATATATTTT.

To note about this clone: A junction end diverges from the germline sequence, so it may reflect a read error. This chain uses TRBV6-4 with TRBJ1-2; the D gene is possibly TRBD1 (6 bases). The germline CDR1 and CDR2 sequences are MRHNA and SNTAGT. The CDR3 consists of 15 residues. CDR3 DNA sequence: TGTGCCAGCAGTTACTCGGGGGGGCTCTTCTATGGCTACACCTTC. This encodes CASSYSGGLFYGYTF.

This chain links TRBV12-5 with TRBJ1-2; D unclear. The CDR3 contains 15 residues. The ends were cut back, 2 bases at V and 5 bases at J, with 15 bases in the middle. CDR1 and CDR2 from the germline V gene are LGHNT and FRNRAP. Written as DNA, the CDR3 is TGTGCTAGTGGTTTGATTAGCGGACTGATATATGGCTACACCTTC. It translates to CASGLISGLIYGYTF.

The CDR3 here is CASSLRGSGGEEKLFF. CDR3 DNA: TGTGCCAGCAGCTTAAGAGGGTCGGGCGGAGAGGAAAAACTGTTTTTT. The rearrangement joins TRBV4-2 to TRBJ1-4; D not resolved. Trimming took 5 bases from V and 8 from J, leaving 21 bases between them. The CDR3 runs to 16 residues. CDR1 and CDR2 (germline): LGHNA, YNFKEQ.

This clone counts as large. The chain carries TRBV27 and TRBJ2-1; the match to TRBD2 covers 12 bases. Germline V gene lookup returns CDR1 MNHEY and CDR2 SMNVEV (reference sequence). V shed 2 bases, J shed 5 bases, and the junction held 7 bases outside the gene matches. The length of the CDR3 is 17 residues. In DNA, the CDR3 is TGTGCCAGCAGTTTAGTGCTAGCGGGAGGGTGGCACAATGAGCAGTTCTTC. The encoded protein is CASSLVLAGGWHNEQFF.

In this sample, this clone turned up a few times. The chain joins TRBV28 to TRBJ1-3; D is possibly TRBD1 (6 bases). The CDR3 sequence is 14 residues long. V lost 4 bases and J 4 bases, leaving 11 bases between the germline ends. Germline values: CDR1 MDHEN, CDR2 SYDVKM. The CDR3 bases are TGTGCCAGCAGTTCCACAGGGCGAGGAAACACCATATATTTT. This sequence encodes CASSSTGRGNTIYF.

The DNA for the CDR3 is TGTGCCAGTCACCGGGACTTCCAAGAGACCCAGTACTTC. The encoded protein is CASHRDFQETQYF. The chain is built from TRBV2 and TRBJ2-5; tentative D call: TRBD2 (6 bases). Trimming removed 9 bases at V and 1 base at J, with 12 bases between. The CDR3 runs 13 residues. Germline loops: CDR1 SNHLY, CDR2 FYNNEI.

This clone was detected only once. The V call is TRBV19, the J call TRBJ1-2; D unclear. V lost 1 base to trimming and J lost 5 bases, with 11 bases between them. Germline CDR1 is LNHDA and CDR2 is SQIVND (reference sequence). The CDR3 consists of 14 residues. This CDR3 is CASSIGPSLYGYTF. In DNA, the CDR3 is TGTGCCAGTAGTATAGGTCCTAGCTTGTATGGCTACACCTTC.